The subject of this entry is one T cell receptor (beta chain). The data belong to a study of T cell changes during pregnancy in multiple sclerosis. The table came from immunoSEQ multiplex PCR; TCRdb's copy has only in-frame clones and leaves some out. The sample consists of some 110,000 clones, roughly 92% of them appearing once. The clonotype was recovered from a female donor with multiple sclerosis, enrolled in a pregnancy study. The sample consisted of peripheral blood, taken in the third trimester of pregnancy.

CDR3 residues: CASSTGGDTGDSPLHF. Written as DNA, the CDR3 is TGTGCCAGCAGCACAGGGGGGGACACGGGTGATTCACCCCTCCACTTT. The chain combines TRBV9 with TRBJ1-6; 8 positions match TRBD1. The CDR3 consists of 16 residues. The V and J ends lost 4 bases and 8 bases, in that order; junction bases with no gene match: 11. The V gene's germline CDR1 is SGDLS and CDR2 YYNGEE.